What follows describes a single T cell receptor (beta chain). Its antigen remains unidentified. The V end was cut by 2 bases, the J end by 4 bases, with 11 bases between. CDR1 is SGHVS and CDR2 is FQNEAQ in the germline V gene. CDR3 size: 14 residues. The data originate from a study of T-cell memory formation after mild COVID-19. At the level of the study: TCR clusters were largely donor specific. Study observations and caveats: Clones that contracted from day 15 to 85 were balanced CD4/CD8, while later expanders leaned CD4+.

Using its own MiXCR run on the 5' RACE reads, TCRdb lists one record per CDR3 protein. The top ten hold about a fifth of the sample, which has a few hundred thousand distinct CDR3 sequences, roughly 15% seen once. The clonotype comes from a man between 18 and 29 years old who had mild COVID-19 (a few samples of this study predate the infection). Cell type and time point are not known. Sequencing was performed on PBMCs or a T cell subset sorted from them (not recorded which). This rearrangement joins TRBV7-8 to TRBJ1-2; no clear D gene. The CDR3 reads CASSLTMGLYGYTF. The CDR3 nucleotides are TGTGCCAGCAGCTTAACTATGGGCCTCTATGGCTACACCTTC.